This TCR beta chain was obtained from a study of early T cells in non-severe SARS-CoV-2 infection. Via MiXCR, TCRdb re-called the 5' RACE reads, giving one row per CDR3 protein. The repertoire has 75,000 to 95,000 distinct CDR3 sequences, 15% to 20% of them found once; the top ten carry 4.5% to 6%. The source was whole blood, collected at baseline. This TCR was sampled from an adult who was a healthcare worker with PCR-confirmed SARS-CoV-2 infection or an uninfected control (not recorded which).

The CDR3 sequence is CSDKRENNEQFF. CDR3 coding DNA: TGCAGTGATAAACGGGAGAACAATGAGCAGTTCTTC. The J gene is TRBJ2-1, the V gene TRBV20-1, with D perhaps TRBD2 (6 bases). The length of the CDR3 is 12 residues. Germline V lookup: CDR1 DFQATT, CDR2 SNEGSKA (reference sequence). Trimming took 7 bases from V and 5 from J, leaving 12 bases between them.